These T cell receptor beta chains were read from a single sample in a study of T cell changes during pregnancy in multiple sclerosis. Produced via immunoSEQ multiplex PCR; TCRdb's table is partial and in-frame only. This table has around 80,000 clones, about 91% appearing once. The sample in question was peripheral blood, obtained before pregnancy. These receptor sequences come from a female donor with multiple sclerosis, enrolled in a pregnancy study. Both conserved end residues are part of each CDR3. D genes are given only for firm matches. Not all rows give a size; the values are once, few, many and, for expanded clones, a class.

len	v_gene	d_gene	abundance	j_gene	CDR3aa	CDR3nt
12	TRBV11-2	NA	NA	TRBJ2-3	CASSTSTDTQYF	TGTGCCAGCAGCACTTCCACAGATACGCAGTATTTT
15	TRBV5-1	NA	NA	TRBJ1-1	CASSKEDRDNTEAFF	TGCGCCAGCAGCAAAGAAGACAGAGATAACACTGAAGCTTTCTTT
13	TRBV6-1	NA	NA	TRBJ1-2	CASRLPGGDGYTF	TGTGCCAGTCGCCTCCCGGGGGGCGATGGCTACACCTTC
12	TRBV5-6	NA	NA	TRBJ2-7	CASSLISGEQYF	TGTGCCAGCAGCTTGATCAGCGGGGAGCAGTACTTC
13	TRBV19	NA	NA	TRBJ1-2	CASATRTDYGYTF	TGTGCCAGTGCCACTAGGACGGACTATGGCTACACCTTC
15	TRBV27	NA	NA	TRBJ1-5	CASSLLGGINQPQHF	TGTGCCAGCAGTTTACTAGGGGGAATTAATCAGCCCCAGCATTTT
12	TRBV11-2	NA	NA	TRBJ2-7	CASSLIRAEQYF	TGTGCCAGCAGCTTAATCAGGGCAGAGCAGTACTTC
13	TRBV12-5	NA	NA	TRBJ2-5	CASGAGIQETQYF	TGTGCTAGTGGGGCGGGGATCCAAGAGACCCAGTACTTC
15	TRBV6-4	NA	NA	TRBJ2-1	CASSNSPSSYNEQFF	TGTGCCAGCAGTAACAGCCCGAGCTCCTACAATGAGCAGTTCTTC
13	TRBV5-4	NA	NA	TRBJ1-4	CASSLGAGEKLFF	TGTGCCAGCAGCTTGGGGGCAGGCGAAAAACTGTTTTTT
16	TRBV7-3	TRBD2	NA	TRBJ2-3	CASSLRRGARTDTQYF	TGTGCCAGCAGCTTAAGGCGGGGGGCCCGCACAGATACGCAGTATTTT
14	TRBV28	NA	NA	TRBJ1-6	CASTIGQLNSPLHF	TGTGCCAGCACTATCGGACAGCTAAATTCACCCCTCCACTTT
14	TRBV7-8	NA	NA	TRBJ2-7	CASSSLDSTWEQYF	TGTGCCAGCAGTTCCTTAGACAGTACCTGGGAGCAGTACTTC
11	TRBV25-1	NA	NA	TRBJ1-4	CASSQYEKLFF	TGTGCCAGCAGCCAGTATGAAAAACTGTTTTTT
16	TRBV30	TRBD2	once	TRBJ2-2	CAWSGGTSGVTGELFF	TGTGCCTGGAGTGGGGGGACTAGCGGGGTAACCGGGGAGCTGTTTTTT
13	TRBV27	NA	NA	TRBJ2-1	CASSAALANEQFF	TGTGCCAGCAGTGCGGCCCTCGCCAATGAGCAGTTCTTC
15	TRBV9	NA	NA	TRBJ1-5	CASSVSGGTNQPQHF	TGTGCCAGCAGCGTATCAGGAGGGACGAATCAGCCCCAGCATTTT
12	TRBV19	TRBD1	NA	TRBJ1-2	CAYRDSRYGYTF	TGTGCCTACAGGGACAGCCGTTATGGCTACACCTTC
14	TRBV2	TRBD2	once	TRBJ2-5	CASSERGASSTQYF	TGTGCCAGCAGTGAGCGGGGGGCCTCCTCGACCCAGTACTTC
13	TRBV29-1	NA	NA	TRBJ1-1	CSVGLGARTEAFF	TGCAGCGTTGGGTTGGGGGCTCGGACTGAAGCTTTCTTT
13	TRBV14	TRBD1	NA	TRBJ1-4	CASSPRQGEKLFF	TGTGCCAGCAGCCCCCGACAGGGTGAAAAACTGTTTTTT
14	TRBV6-6	TRBD1	few	TRBJ2-7	CASMVAGGLYEQYF	TGTGCCAGCATGGTGGCAGGGGGCTTGTACGAGCAGTACTTC
12	TRBV6-1	TRBD1	NA	TRBJ2-7	CASWTGTYEQYF	TGTGCCAGTTGGACAGGAACCTACGAGCAGTACTTC
14	TRBV19	NA	NA	TRBJ1-2	CASSTSTEIYGYTF	TGTGCCAGTAGTACTTCGACAGAAATCTATGGCTACACCTTC
17	TRBV2	TRBD2	NA	TRBJ2-2	CASSVLAGGVNTGELFF	TGTGCCAGCAGTGTACTAGCGGGGGGGGTCAACACCGGGGAGCTGTTTTTT